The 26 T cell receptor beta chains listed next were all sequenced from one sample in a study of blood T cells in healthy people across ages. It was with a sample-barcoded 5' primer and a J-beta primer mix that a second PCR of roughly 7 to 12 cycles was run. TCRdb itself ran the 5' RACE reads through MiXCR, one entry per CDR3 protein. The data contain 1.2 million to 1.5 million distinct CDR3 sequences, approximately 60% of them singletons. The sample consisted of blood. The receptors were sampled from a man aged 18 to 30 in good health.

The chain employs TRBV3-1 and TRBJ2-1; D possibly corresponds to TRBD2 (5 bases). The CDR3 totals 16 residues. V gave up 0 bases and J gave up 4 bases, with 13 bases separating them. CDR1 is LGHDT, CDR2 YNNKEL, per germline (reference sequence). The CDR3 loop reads CASSQEGKRSYNEQFF. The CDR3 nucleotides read TGTGCCAGCAGCCAAGAGGGGAAGCGGTCGTACAATGAGCAGTTCTTC.

The CDR3, as DNA: TGTGCCAGCAGTGAAGCTGAGGGGAGCACGATAAGCGGAAAACTGTTTTTT. Translated: CASSEAEGSTISGKLFF. This sequence joins TRBV6-1 and TRBJ1-4, with a possible D match to TRBD1 (5 bases). CDR3 size: 17 residues. Germline CDR1 is MNHNS and CDR2 is SASEGT. The V and J ends lost 0 bases and 10 bases respectively, with 21 bases between them.

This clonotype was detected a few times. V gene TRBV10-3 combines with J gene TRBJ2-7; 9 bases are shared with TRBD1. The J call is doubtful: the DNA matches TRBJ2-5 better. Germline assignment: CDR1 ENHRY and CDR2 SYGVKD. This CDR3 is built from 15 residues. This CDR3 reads CAIRDRELTGETQYF. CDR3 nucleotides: TGTGCCATCCGGGACAGGGAACTTACGGGGGAGACCCAGTACTTC.

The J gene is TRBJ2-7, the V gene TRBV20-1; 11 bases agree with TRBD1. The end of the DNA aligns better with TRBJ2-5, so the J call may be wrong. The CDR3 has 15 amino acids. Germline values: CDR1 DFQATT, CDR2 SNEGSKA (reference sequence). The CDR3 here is CSALQDRGRRETQYF. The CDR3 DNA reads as TGCAGTGCTCTCCAGGACAGGGGGCGAAGGGAGACCCAGTACTTC.

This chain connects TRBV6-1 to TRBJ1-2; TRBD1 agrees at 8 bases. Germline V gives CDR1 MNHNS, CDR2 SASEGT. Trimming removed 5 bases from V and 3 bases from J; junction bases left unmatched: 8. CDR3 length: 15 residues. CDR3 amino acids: CASSQTGALYYGYTF. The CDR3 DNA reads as TGTGCCAGCAGTCAGACAGGGGCCCTTTACTATGGCTACACCTTC.

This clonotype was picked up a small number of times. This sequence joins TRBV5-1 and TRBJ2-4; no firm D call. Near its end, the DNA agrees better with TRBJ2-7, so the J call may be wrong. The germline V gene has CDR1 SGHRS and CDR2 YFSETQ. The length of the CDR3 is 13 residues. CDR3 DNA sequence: TGCGCCAGCAGCTTGGAGAGCCTGAACGAGCAGTACTTC. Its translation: CASSLESLNEQYF.

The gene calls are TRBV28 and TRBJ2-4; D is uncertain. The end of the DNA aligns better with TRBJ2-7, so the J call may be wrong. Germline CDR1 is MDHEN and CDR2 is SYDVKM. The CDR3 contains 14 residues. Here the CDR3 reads CASGGQAGTYEQYF. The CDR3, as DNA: TGTGCCTCTGGTGGGCAGGCAGGAACCTACGAGCAGTACTTC.

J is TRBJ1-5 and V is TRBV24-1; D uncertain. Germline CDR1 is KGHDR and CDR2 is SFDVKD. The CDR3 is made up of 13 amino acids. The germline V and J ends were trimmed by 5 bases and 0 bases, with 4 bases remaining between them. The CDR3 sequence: CATSVDSNQPQHF. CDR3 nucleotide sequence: TGTGCCACCAGTGTAGATAGCAATCAGCCCCAGCATTTT.

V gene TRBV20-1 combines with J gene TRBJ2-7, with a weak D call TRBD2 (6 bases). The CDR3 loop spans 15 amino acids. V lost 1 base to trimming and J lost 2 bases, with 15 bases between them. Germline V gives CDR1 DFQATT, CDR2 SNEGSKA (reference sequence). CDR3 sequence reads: CSARGQWGLTYEQYF. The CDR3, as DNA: TGCAGTGCTAGAGGGCAATGGGGACTCACCTACGAGCAGTACTTC.

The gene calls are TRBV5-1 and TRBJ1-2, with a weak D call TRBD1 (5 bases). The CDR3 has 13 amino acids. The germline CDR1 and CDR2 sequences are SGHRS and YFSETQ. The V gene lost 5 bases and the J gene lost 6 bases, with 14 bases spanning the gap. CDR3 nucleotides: TGCGCCAGCAGACCCGGACAAAGCAATGGCTACACCTTC. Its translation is CASRPGQSNGYTF.

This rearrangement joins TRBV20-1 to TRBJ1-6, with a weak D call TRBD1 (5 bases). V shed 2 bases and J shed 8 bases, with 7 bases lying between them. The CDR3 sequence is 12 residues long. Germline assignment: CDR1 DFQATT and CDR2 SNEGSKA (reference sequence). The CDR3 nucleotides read TGCAGTGCTAGACAGGGAGATTCACCCCTCCACTTT. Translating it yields CSARQGDSPLHF.

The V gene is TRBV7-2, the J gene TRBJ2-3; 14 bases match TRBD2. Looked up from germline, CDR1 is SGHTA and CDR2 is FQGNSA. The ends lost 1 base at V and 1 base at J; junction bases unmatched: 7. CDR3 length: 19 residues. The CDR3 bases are TGTGCCAGCAGCTTAGGTAGAGGGACTAGCGGGAGAGGCACAGATACGCAGTATTTT. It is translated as CASSLGRGTSGRGTDTQYF.

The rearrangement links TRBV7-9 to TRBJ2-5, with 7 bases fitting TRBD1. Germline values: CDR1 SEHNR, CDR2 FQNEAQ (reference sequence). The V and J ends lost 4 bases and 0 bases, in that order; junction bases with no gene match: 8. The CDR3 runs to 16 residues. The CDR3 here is CASSWAGTEYQETQYF. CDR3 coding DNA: TGTGCCAGCAGCTGGGCCGGGACAGAGTACCAAGAGACCCAGTACTTC. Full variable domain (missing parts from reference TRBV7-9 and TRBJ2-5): DTGVSQNPRHKITKRGQNVTFRCDPISEHNRLYWYRQTLGQGPEFLTYFQNEAQLEKSRLLSDRFSAERPKGSFSTLEIQRTEQGDSAMYLCASSWAGTEYQETQYFGPGTRLLVL.

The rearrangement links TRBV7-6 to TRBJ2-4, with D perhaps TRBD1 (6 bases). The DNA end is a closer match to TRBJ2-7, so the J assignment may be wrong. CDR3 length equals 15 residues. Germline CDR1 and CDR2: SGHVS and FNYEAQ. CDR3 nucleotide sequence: TGTGCCAGCAGCTACAGGGACGTTTCCTCCTACGAGCAGTACTTC. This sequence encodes CASSYRDVSSYEQYF.

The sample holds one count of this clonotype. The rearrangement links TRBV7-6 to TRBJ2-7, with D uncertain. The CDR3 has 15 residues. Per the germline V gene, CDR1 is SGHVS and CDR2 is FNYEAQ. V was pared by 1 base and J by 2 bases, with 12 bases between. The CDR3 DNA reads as TGTGCCAGCAGCTTAGAAGGCGTCACCGCCTACGAGCAGTACTTC. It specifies CASSLEGVTAYEQYF.

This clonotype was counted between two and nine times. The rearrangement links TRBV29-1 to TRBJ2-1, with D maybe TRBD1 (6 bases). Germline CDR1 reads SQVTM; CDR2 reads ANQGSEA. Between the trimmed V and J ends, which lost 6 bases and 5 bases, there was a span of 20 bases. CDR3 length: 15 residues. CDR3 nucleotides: TGCAGCGTCGCCGTGGGGGCCGGGAACCACAATGAGCAGTTCTTC. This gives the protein CSVAVGAGNHNEQFF.

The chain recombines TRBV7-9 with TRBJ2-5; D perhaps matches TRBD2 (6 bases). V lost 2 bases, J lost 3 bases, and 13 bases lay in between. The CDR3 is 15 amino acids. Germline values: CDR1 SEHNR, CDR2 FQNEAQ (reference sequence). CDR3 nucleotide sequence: TGTGCCAGCAGCTTAAGTCGGGGGACCGAAGAGACCCAGTACTTC. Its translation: CASSLSRGTEETQYF.

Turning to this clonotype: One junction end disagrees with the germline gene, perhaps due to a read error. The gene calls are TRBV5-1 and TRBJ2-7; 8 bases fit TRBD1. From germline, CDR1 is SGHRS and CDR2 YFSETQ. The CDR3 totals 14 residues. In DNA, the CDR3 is TGCGCCGGCAGCCCCGGACAGGGCCCCTACGAGCAGTACTTC. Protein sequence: CAGSPGQGPYEQYF.

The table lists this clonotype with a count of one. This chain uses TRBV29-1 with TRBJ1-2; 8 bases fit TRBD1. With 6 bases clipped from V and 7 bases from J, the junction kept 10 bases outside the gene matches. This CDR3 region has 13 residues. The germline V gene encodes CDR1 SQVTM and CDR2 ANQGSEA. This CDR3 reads CSVTTGAVRGYTF. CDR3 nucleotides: TGCAGCGTCACGACAGGGGCAGTGCGTGGCTACACCTTC. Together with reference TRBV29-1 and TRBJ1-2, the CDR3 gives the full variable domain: SAVISQKPSRDICQRGTSLTIQCQVDSQVTMMFWYRQQPGQSLTLIATANQGSEATYESGFVIDKFPISRPNLTFSTLTVSNMSPEDSSIYLCSVTTGAVRGYTFGSGTRLTVV.

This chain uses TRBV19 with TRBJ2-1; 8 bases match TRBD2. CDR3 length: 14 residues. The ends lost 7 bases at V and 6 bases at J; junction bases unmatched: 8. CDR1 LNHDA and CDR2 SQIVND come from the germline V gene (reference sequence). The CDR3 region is CASISSGGFNEQFF. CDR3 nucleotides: TGTGCCAGTATTTCAAGCGGGGGATTCAATGAGCAGTTCTTC.

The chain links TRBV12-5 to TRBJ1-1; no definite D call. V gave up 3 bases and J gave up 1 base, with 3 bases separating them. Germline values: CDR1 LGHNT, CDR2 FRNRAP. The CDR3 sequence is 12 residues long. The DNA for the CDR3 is TGTGCTAGTGGTTTCTCGAACACTGAAGCTTTCTTT. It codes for CASGFSNTEAFF.

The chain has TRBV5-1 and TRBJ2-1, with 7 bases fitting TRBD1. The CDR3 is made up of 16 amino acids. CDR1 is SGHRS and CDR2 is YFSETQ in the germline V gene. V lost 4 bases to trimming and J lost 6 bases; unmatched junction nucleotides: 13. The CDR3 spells CASSTKTGVRGNEQFF. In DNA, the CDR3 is TGCGCCAGCAGCACGAAAACAGGGGTGAGGGGCAATGAGCAGTTCTTC.

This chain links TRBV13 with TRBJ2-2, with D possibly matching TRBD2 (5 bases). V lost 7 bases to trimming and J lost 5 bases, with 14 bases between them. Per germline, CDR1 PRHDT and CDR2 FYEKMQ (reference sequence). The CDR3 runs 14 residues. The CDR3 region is CASTGGGQTGELFF. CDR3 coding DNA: TGTGCCAGCACAGGCGGAGGCCAAACCGGGGAGCTGTTTTTT. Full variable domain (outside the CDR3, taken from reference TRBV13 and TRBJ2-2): AAGVIQSPRHLIKEKRETATLKCYPIPRHDTVYWYQQGPGQDPQFLISFYEKMQSDKGSIPDRFSAQQFSDYHSELNMSSLELGDSALYFCASTGGGQTGELFFGEGSRLTVL.

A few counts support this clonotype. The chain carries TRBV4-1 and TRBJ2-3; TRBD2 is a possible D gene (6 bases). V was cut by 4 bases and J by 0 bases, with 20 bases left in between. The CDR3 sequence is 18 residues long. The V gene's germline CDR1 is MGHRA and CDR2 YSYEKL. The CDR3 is CASSPSYVADSSTDTQYF. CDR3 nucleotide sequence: TGCGCCAGCAGCCCATCCTACGTAGCGGACTCTAGCACAGATACGCAGTATTTT.

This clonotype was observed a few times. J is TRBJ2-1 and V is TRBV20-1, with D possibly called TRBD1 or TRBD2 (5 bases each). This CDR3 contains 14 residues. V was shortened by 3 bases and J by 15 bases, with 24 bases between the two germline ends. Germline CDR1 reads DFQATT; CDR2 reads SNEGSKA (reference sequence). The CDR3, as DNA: TGCAGTGCTAGTGACGGGGCGGAAGCCTCGGGGTCGTTCTTC. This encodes CSASDGAEASGSFF.

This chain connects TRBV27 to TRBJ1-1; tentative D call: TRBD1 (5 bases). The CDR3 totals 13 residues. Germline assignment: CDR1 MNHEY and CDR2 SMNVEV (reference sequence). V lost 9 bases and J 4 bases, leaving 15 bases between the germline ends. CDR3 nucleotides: TGTGCCAGTCAAATTCCGGGACGCACTGAAGCTTTCTTT. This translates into CASQIPGRTEAFF.